Presented here are 28 T cell receptor beta chains from one specimen sequenced in a study of human CD8 memory T cell subsets. Generation of TCR beta libraries used UMI-labeled 5' RACE. TCRdb re-called the 5' RACE reads; one entry per CDR3 protein, DNA not given. In total, the table holds about 17,000 distinct CDR3 sequences. The sample taken for sequencing was CD8+ T cells from PBMCs. These receptors all stem from a human donor in good health.

The chain combines TRBV28 with TRBJ1-2; TCRdb reports TRBD1, a call that lacks DNA to check it against. CDR3 length: 13 amino acids. CDR1 and CDR2 (germline): MDHEN, SYDVKM. This CDR3 is CASNPGTGLGYTF.

The chain links TRBV2 to TRBJ2-5; TCRdb selects TRBD1, and the lack of DNA leaves this call unchecked. This CDR3 has 15 residues. The germline V gene has CDR1 SNHLY and CDR2 FYNNEI. This CDR3 reads CASSEGGTAEETQYF.

V and J are TRBV18 and TRBJ1-5. The CDR3 has 16 residues. Germline V gives CDR1 KGHSH, CDR2 LQKENI. This CDR3 reads CASSHIAWDPNQPQHF. Looking up the rest from reference TRBV18 and TRBJ1-5 gives the full variable domain: NAGVMQNPRHLVRRRGQEARLRCSPMKGHSHVYWYRQLPEEGLKFMVYLQKENIIDESGMPKERFSAEFPKEGPSILRIQQVVRGDSAAYFCASSHIAWDPNQPQHFGDGTRLSIL.

V is TRBV29-1 and J is TRBJ2-7. The CDR3 runs 14 residues. The germline V gene has CDR1 SQVTM and CDR2 ANQGSEA. The CDR3 region is CSVEDPADGYEQYF.

The gene calls are TRBV28 and TRBJ2-7; TCRdb designates TRBD1, a call that cannot be tested without DNA. The CDR3 has 13 amino acids. Per germline, CDR1 MDHEN and CDR2 SYDVKM. The CDR3 here is CASSPITDNEQYF.

CDR3 protein: CATSGGQVTDTQYF. V is TRBV15 and J is TRBJ2-3; the TRBD1 assignment by TCRdb is unverifiable without DNA. In germline, CDR1 is LNHNV, CDR2 YYDKDF (reference sequence). CDR3 size: 14 residues.

The chain recombines TRBV9 with TRBJ2-5. Germline V CDR1 and CDR2: SGDLS, YYNGEE. This CDR3 region has 13 residues. CDR3 loop: CASSVGDQETQYF.

V is TRBV19 and J is TRBJ2-1; TCRdb names TRBD1, which stays unverified in the absence of DNA. This CDR3 is built from 12 residues. Germline CDR1 and CDR2: LNHDA and SQIVND (reference sequence). The CDR3 region is CASSIGANEQFF. Filled out from reference TRBV19 and TRBJ2-1, the complete variable domain reads DGGITQSPKYLFRKEGQNVTLSCEQNLNHDAMYWYRQDPGQGLRLIYYSQIVNDFQKGDIAEGYSVSREKKESFPLTVTSAQKNPTAFYLCASSIGANEQFFGPGTRLTVL.

The rearrangement joins TRBV4-2 to TRBJ1-2. CDR3 size: 16 residues. Germline V lookup: CDR1 LGHNA, CDR2 YNFKEQ. The CDR3 here is CASSQEGGGVGHGYTF.

The chain couples TRBV20-1 to TRBJ2-7; TCRdb proposes TRBD2, but this gene call is untestable without DNA. Germline CDR1 DFQATT, CDR2 SNEGSKA (reference sequence). The CDR3 sequence is 14 residues long. CDR3 sequence: CSARDVRALYEQYF.

The chain employs TRBV21-1 and TRBJ2-3. TRBV21-1 is designated a pseudogene. This CDR3 region has 14 residues. CDR3 region: CASSKGQSTDTQYF.

Its frequency marks this clonotype as medium-sized. The chain joins TRBV29-1 to TRBJ2-7; TCRdb's D call of TRBD1 is untestable without DNA. The CDR3 consists of 13 residues. CDR1 is SQVTM and CDR2 is ANQGSEA in the germline V gene. The CDR3 protein is CSARTGGEDEQYF.

The genes are TRBV7-9 and TRBJ1-2; with no DNA, the TCRdb D assignment of TRBD1 cannot be verified. The germline V gene encodes CDR1 SEHNR and CDR2 FQNEAQ (reference sequence). The CDR3 runs 18 residues. The CDR3 is CASSSIGGNGYNNYGYTF. Full variable domain (outside the CDR3, taken from reference TRBV7-9 and TRBJ1-2): DTGVSQNPRHKITKRGQNVTFRCDPISEHNRLYWYRQTLGQGPEFLTYFQNEAQLEKSRLLSDRFSAERPKGSFSTLEIQRTEQGDSAMYLCASSSIGGNGYNNYGYTFGSGTRLTVV.

The chain recombines TRBV21-1 with TRBJ1-1. TRBV21-1 is flagged as a pseudogene. The CDR3 runs to 12 residues. This CDR3 reads CAGWFWGTEAFF.

The chain uses TRBV7-9 and TRBJ2-1; TCRdb picks TRBD2, but there is no DNA to check that call. Germline CDR1 and CDR2: SEHNR and FQNEAQ (reference sequence). The CDR3 totals 17 residues. CDR3 in amino acids: CASSLSGTSGDTNEQFF. Full variable domain (outside the CDR3, taken from reference TRBV7-9 and TRBJ2-1): DTGVSQNPRHKITKRGQNVTFRCDPISEHNRLYWYRQTLGQGPEFLTYFQNEAQLEKSRLLSDRFSAERPKGSFSTLEIQRTEQGDSAMYLCASSLSGTSGDTNEQFFGPGTRLTVL.

Measured by frequency, this clonotype is medium-sized. This chain joins TRBV4-1 and TRBJ2-1; TCRdb picks TRBD2, but there is no DNA to check that call. The CDR3 totals 16 residues. Germline values: CDR1 MGHRA, CDR2 YSYEKL. CDR3 loop: CASSQVASGGYNEQFF.

The V gene is TRBV6-5, the J gene TRBJ1-2. The CDR3 loop spans 14 amino acids. CDR1 and CDR2 from the germline V gene are MNHEY and SVGAGI. The CDR3 sequence is CASRTSDRYYGYTF.

This clonotype registers large (0.1 to 1%) by frequency. The chain joins TRBV28 to TRBJ1-5. Germline CDR1 MDHEN, CDR2 SYDVKM. The CDR3 runs 14 residues. Here the CDR3 reads CASSLLESNQPQHF. The full variable domain, rest sourced from reference TRBV28 and TRBJ1-5, is DVKVTQSSRYLVKRTGEKVFLECVQDMDHENMFWYRQDPGLGLRLIYFSYDVKMKEKGDIPEGYSVSREKKERFSLILESASTNQTSMYLCASSLLESNQPQHFGDGTRLSIL.

The gene calls are TRBV9 and TRBJ2-1; the TRBD1 assignment by TCRdb is unverifiable without DNA. CDR1 SGDLS and CDR2 YYNGEE come from the germline V gene. The CDR3 length is 14 residues. The CDR3 here is CASSAETGSREQFF.

The chain combines TRBV7-6 with TRBJ1-1; with no DNA, the TCRdb D assignment of TRBD1 cannot be verified. The CDR3 is 13 amino acids. Per germline, CDR1 SGHVS and CDR2 FNYEAQ. CDR3 residues: CASRSGGRTEAFF.

The genes are TRBV19 and TRBJ2-1. The CDR3 is made up of 13 amino acids. Germline lookup yields CDR1 LNHDA and CDR2 SQIVND (reference sequence). CDR3 residues: CASSIGPADEQFF.

V and J are TRBV15 and TRBJ2-1. This CDR3 contains 14 residues. Germline CDR1 is LNHNV and CDR2 is YYDKDF (reference sequence). CDR3 amino acids: CATSRIGSGNEQFF.

The chain has TRBV5-1 and TRBJ2-5; without DNA, the TCRdb call of TRBD2 cannot be checked. Per the germline V gene, CDR1 is SGHRS and CDR2 is YFSETQ. The CDR3 has 17 residues. This chain's CDR3 is CASSLEGPGLPQETQYF.

The J gene is TRBJ1-1, the V gene TRBV10-2. Germline-derived CDR1 and CDR2 are WSHSY and SAAADI. The CDR3 sequence is 12 residues long. CDR3 in amino acids: CASSDVTAEAFF.

The chain recombines TRBV27 with TRBJ2-1; absent DNA, TCRdb's TRBD1 call cannot be checked. Germline CDR1 and CDR2: MNHEY and SMNVEV (reference sequence). CDR3 length equals 14 residues. The CDR3 sequence: CASSFAGGNYEQFF.

The chain has TRBV5-4 and TRBJ2-7; absent DNA, TCRdb's TRBD1 call cannot be checked. The CDR3 covers 14 residues. Germline loops: CDR1 SGHNT, CDR2 YYREEE (reference sequence). The CDR3 is CASSGQGAGYEQYF.

V usage is TRBV7-3 and J usage is TRBJ2-5. Per germline, CDR1 SGHTA and CDR2 FQGTGA. The CDR3 covers 13 residues. Here the CDR3 reads CASSLGHLETQYF. Variable domain in full (rest from reference TRBV7-3 and TRBJ2-5): GAGVSQTPSNKVTEKGKYVELRCDPISGHTALYWYRQSLGQGPEFLIYFQGTGAADDSGLPNDRFFAVRPEGSVSTLKIQRTERGDSAVYLCASSLGHLETQYFGPGTRLLVL.

CDR3 sequence: CASTWTVNQPQHF. The chain links TRBV10-2 to TRBJ1-5; TCRdb proposes TRBD1, but this gene call is untestable without DNA. This CDR3 spans 13 amino acids. Germline V gives CDR1 WSHSY, CDR2 SAAADI.